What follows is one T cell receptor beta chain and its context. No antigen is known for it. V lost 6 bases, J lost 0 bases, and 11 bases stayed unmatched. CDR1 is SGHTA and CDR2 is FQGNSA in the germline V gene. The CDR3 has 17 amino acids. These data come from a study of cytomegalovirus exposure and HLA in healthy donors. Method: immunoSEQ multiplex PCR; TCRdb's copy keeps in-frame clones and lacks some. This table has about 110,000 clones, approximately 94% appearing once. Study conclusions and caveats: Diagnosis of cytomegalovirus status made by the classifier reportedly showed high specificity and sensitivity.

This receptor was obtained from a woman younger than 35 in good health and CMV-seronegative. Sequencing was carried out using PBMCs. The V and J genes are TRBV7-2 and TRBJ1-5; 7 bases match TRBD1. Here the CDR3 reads CASSRQGGAYSNQPQHF. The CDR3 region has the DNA TGTGCCAGCAGTCGCCAGGGGGGAGCGTATAGCAATCAGCCCCAGCATTTT.